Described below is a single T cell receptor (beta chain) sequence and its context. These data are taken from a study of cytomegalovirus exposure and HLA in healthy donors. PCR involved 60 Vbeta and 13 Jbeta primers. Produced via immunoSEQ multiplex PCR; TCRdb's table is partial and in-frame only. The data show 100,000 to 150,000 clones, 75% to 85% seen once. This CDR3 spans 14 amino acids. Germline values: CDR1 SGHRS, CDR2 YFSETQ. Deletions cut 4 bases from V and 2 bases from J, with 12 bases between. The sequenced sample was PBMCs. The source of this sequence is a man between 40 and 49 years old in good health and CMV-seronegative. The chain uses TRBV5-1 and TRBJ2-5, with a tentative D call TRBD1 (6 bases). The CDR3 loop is CASSIWTAQETQYF. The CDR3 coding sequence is TGCGCCAGCAGCATCTGGACAGCTCAAGAGACCCAGTACTTC.